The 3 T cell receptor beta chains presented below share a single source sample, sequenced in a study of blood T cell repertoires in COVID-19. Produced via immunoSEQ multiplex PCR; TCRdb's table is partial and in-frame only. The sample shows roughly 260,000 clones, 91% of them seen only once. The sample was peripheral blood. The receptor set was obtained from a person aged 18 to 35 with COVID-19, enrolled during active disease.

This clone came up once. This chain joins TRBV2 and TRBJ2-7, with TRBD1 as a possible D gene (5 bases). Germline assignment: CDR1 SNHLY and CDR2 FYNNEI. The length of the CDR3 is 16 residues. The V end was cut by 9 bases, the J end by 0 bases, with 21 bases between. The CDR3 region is CASFPNRQGTSYEQYF. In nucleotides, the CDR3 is TGTGCCAGTTTCCCGAACCGCCAGGGAACCTCCTACGAGCAGTACTTC.

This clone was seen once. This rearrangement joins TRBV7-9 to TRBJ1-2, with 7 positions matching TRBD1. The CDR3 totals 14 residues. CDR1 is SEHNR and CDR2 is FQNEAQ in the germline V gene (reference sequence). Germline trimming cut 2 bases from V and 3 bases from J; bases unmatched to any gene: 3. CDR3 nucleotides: TGTGCCAGCAGCTTAAGCAGGGGGGACTATGGCTACACCTTC. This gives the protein CASSLSRGDYGYTF.

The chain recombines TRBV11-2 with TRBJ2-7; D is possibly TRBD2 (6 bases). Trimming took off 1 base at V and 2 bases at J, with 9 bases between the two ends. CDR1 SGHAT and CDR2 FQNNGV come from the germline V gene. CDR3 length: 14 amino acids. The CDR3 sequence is CASSLGRGTYEQYF. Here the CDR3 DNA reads TGTGCCAGCAGCTTAGGTCGGGGGACCTACGAGCAGTACTTC. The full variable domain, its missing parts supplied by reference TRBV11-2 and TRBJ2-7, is EAGVAQSPRYKIIEKRQSVAFWCNPISGHATLYWYQQILGQGPKLLIQFQNNGVVDDSQLPKDRFSAERLKGVDSTLKIQPAKLEDSAVYLCASSLGRGTYEQYFGPGTRLTVT.